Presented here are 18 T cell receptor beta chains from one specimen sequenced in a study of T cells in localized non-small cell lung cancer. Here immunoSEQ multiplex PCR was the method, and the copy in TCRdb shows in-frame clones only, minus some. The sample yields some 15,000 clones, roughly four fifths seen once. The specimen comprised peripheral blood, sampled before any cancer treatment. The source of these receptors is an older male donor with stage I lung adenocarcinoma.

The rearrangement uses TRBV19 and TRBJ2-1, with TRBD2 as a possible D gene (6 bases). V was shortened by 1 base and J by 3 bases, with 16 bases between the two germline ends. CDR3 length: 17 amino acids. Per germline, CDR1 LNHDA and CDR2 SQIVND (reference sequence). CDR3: CASSIGGAGALYNEQFF. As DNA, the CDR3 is TGTGCCAGTAGTATAGGGGGAGCGGGCGCCCTCTACAATGAGCAGTTCTTC.

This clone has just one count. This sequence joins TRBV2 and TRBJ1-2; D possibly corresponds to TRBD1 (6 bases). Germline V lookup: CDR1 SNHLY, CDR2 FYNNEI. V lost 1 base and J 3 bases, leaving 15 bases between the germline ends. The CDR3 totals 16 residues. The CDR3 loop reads CASSEEGVGADYGYTF. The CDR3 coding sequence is TGTGCCAGCAGTGAAGAGGGGGTTGGGGCTGACTATGGCTACACCTTC.

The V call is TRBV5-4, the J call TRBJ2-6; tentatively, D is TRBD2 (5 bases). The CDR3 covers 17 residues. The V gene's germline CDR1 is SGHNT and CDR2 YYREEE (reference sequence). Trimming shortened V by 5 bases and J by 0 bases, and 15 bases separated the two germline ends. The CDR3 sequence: CASSSVEGSSGANVLTF. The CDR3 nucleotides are TGTGCCAGCAGTTCGGTCGAGGGATCCTCTGGGGCCAACGTCCTGACTTTC.

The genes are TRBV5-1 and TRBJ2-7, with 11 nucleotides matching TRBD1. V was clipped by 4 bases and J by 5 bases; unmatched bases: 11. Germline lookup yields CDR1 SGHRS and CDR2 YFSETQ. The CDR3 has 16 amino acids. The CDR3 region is CASSLDWTGGANEQYF. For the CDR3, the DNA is TGCGCCAGCAGCCTTGATTGGACAGGGGGCGCGAACGAGCAGTACTTC.

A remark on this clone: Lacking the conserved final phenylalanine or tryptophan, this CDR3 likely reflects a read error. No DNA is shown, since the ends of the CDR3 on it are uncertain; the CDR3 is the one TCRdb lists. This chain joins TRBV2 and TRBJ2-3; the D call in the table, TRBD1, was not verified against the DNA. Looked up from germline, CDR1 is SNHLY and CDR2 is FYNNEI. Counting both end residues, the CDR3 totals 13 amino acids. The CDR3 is CASKQWSFDRDPL.

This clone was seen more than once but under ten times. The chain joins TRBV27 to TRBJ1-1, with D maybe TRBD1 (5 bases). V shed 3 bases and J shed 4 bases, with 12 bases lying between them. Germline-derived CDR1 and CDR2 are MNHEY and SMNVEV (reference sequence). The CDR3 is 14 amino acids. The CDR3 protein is CASSFGAAGTEAFF. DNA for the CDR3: TGTGCCAGCAGTTTTGGGGCAGCCGGCACTGAAGCTTTCTTT.

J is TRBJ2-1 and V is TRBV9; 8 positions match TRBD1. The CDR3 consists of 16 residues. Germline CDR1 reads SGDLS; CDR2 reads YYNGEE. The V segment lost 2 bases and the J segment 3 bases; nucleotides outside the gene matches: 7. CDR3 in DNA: TGTGCCAGCAGCGTGGGCCCCGGGACAGGCTACAATGAGCAGTTCTTC. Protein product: CASSVGPGTGYNEQFF.

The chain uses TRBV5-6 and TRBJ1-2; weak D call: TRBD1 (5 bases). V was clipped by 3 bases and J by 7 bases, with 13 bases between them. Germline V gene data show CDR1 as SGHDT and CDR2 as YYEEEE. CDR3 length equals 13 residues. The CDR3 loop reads CASSSAGIGGYTF. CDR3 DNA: TGTGCCAGCAGCTCCGCAGGGATAGGTGGCTACACCTTC.

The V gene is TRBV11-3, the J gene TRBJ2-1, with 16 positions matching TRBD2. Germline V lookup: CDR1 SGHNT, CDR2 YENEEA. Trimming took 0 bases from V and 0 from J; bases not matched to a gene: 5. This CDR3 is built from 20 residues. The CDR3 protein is CASSLEGTSGGGFSYNEQFF. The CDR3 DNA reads TGTGCCAGCAGCTTAGAAGGGACTAGCGGGGGGGGATTCTCCTACAATGAGCAGTTCTTC.

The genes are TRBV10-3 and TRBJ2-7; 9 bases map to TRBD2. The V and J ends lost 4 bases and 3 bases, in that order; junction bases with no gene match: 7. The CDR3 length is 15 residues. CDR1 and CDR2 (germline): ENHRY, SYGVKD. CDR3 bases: TGTGCCATCAGTGGCGACTTTAGCGGGAGCTACGAGCAGTACTTC. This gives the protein CAISGDFSGSYEQYF.

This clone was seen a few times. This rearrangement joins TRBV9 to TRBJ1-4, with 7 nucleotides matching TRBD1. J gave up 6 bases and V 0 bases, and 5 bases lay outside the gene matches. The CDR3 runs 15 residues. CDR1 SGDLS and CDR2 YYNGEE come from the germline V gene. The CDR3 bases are TGTGCCAGCAGCGTAGGAGGGCAGGGGGATGAAAAACTGTTTTTT. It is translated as CASSVGGQGDEKLFF.

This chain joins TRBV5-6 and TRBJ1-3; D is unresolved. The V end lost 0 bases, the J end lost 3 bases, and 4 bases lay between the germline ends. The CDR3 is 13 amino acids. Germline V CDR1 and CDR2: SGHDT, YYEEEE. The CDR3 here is CASSLGDGNTIYF. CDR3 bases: TGTGCCAGCAGCTTGGGGGATGGAAACACCATATATTTT.

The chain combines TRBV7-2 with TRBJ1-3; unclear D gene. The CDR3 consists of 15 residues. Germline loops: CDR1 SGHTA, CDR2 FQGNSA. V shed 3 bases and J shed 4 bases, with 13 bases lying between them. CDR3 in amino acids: CASSFATPEGNTIYF. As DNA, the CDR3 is TGTGCCAGCAGCTTCGCCACACCTGAAGGAAACACCATATATTTT.

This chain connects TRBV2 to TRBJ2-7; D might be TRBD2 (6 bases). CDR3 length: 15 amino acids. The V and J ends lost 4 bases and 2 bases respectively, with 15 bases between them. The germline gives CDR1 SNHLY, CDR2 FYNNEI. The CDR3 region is CASSARSAGPYEQYF. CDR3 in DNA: TGTGCCAGCAGTGCTCGGAGTGCGGGGCCCTACGAGCAGTACTTC.

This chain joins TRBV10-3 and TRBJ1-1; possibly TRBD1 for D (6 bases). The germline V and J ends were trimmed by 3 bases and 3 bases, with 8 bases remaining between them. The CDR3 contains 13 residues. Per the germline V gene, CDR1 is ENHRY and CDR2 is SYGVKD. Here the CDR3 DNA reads TGTGCCATCAGTGAACAGGGTGACACTGAAGCTTTCTTT. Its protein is CAISEQGDTEAFF.

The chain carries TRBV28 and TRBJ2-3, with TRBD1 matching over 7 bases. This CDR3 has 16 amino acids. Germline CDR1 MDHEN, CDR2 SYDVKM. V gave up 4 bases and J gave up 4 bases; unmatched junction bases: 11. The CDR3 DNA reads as TGTGCCAGCAGTTATTACCTTCGACAGGGTTCAGATACGCAGTATTTT. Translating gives CASSYYLRQGSDTQYF. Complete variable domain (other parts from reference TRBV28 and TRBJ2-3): DVKVTQSSRYLVKRTGEKVFLECVQDMDHENMFWYRQDPGLGLRLIYFSYDVKMKEKGDIPEGYSVSREKKERFSLILESASTNQTSMYLCASSYYLRQGSDTQYFGPGTRLTVL.

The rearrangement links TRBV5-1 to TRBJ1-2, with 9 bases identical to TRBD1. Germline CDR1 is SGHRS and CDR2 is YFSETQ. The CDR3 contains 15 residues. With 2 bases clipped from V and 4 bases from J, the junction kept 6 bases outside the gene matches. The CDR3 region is CASSFLTGGGYGYTF. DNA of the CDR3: TGCGCCAGCAGCTTCCTAACAGGGGGCGGCTATGGCTACACCTTC.

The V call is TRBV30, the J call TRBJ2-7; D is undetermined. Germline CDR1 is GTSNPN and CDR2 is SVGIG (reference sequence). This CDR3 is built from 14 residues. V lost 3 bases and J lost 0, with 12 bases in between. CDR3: CAWRSVFSSYEQYF. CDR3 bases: TGTGCCTGGAGGAGTGTCTTTAGCTCCTACGAGCAGTACTTC.